This entry features one TCR beta chain sequence. Its antigen target is currently unknown. There are no base qualities to consult, and no much larger clone falls within one base. The CDR3 spans 21 residues, from the cysteine through the phenylalanine. Only the CDR3 part of the read is kept: 63 bases, read in frame from the first base. V trim: 0 bases; J trim: 4 bases; unmatched bases: 24. Looking up the germline V gene (reference sequence) yields CDR1 GTSNPN and CDR2 SVGIG. Library generation was performed with the immunoSEQ multiplex PCR assay. Each sample had 85,000 to 100,000 TCR templates assayed by the deep sequencing platform. Genomic DNA extracted from sorted T cells was used for TCRbeta CDR3 sequencing. The authors' analysis ran thus. The R programming language was used for clonal analysis of TCRbeta CDR3 data. Alloreactive CD4+ and CD8+ clones were identified by comparing unstimulated samples to CFSE-low samples taken after the reaction. Alloreactive CD4+ clones were assigned to regulatory or non-regulatory origin by matching sequences to sorted unstimulated Treg and non-Treg repertoires. Here the immuneACCESS table is served through TCRdb, limited to in-frame sequences with V and J called. Missing clones are a known gap in these copies; in checked studies unresolved V genes cover under half, and the rest lacks a known reason. V, J and clone size are those of that table, while D and trimming were read from the DNA. Counted in this sample were about 100,000 clones; about 95% of them appeared once. The ten top clones hold around 0.6% of the sample.

The data were obtained in a study of siplizumab effects on memory and regulatory T cells (dated by TCRdb to between 2019 and 2020). Regarding the complete study: The effect of the anti-CD2 antibody siplizumab on alloreactive T-cell subsets was examined in allogeneic mixed lymphocyte reactions constructed from human PBMCs. Points the paper makes about the study in general: The cumulative frequency of alloreactive sequences that could be traced back to unstimulated CD4+ memory T cells was significantly reduced by siplizumab. No functional confirmation was obtained for the suppressive function of proliferating Tregs from siplizumab cultures. Unstimulated naive T cells appeared to be more diverse than memory T cells, and naive cells seemed to make a substantial contribution to the alloresponse. Because sequences below about 10^-5 frequency were poorly captured, only a minor fraction of alloreactive clones could be mapped to unstimulated subsets. Roughly 75-95% of proliferating CD4+ or CD8+ clones could not be assigned a naive or memory phenotype. In reactions with siplizumab, an average of about 62% of mappable alloreactive CD4+ clones were Treg-derived, compared with about 27% in control reactions.

Sorted unstimulated T cells and proliferating T cells recovered from mixed lymphocyte reactions were subjected to TCRbeta CDR3 sequencing. Fresh whole blood from ten HLA-typed healthy donors was used as the source from which PBMCs were isolated. To map where alloreactive clones came from, unstimulated CD4+ regulatory T cells were FACS-sorted. The rearranged chain carries TRBV30 and TRBJ1-2; 9 middle bases align to TRBD1. Sequencing was done on a sample of Tregs sorted from blood. The receptor was derived from a human donor in good health. The CDR3 is CAWSVRVRDRAVFRSLYGYTF. The nucleotide sequence is TGTGCCTGGAGTGTACGAGTAAGGGACAGGGCAGTTTTTAGGTCCCTCTATGGCTACACCTTC.